This record concerns one T cell receptor (beta chain) sequence. The data originate from a study of blood T cell repertoires in COVID-19. As for the study in general: COVID-19 samples collected from the United States, Italy and Spain covered acute and convalescent phases. The analysed material was cDNA or gDNA that came from T cells, B-cell-depleted T cells, or PBMCs.

Looked up from germline, CDR1 is SGHKS and CDR2 is YYEKEE (reference sequence). The ends were cut back, 0 bases at V and 6 bases at J, with 13 bases in the middle. This CDR3 has 14 amino acids. As handled by the study authors: Cell counts per sample came from amplifying reference gene primers. Method: immunoSEQ multiplex PCR; TCRdb's copy keeps in-frame clones and lacks some. V and J calls and clone size come straight from that table; D and trimming were deduced from the DNA. The profile covers about 22,000 clones, with roughly 91% appearing a single time and less than 3.5% taken by the ten largest. Material for sequencing was peripheral blood. The receptor was derived from a man in his 70s with acute or convalescent COVID-19. The chain links TRBV5-5 to TRBJ2-7; TRBD1 is a possible D gene (5 bases). CDR3 coding DNA: TGTGCCAGCAGCTTGGAGTTAGGGGTTCTCGAGCAGTACTTC. This encodes CASSLELGVLEQYF. Full variable domain (rest looked up from reference TRBV5-5 and TRBJ2-7): DAGVTQSPTHLIKTRGQQVTLRCSPISGHKSVSWYQQVLGQGPQFIFQYYEKEERGRGNFPDRFSARQFPNYSSELNVNALLLGDSALYLCASSLELGVLEQYFGPGTRLTVT.